Below are 22 T cell receptor beta chains sequenced from a single sample in a study of T cell responses to AZD1222 COVID-19 vaccine. Some clones are missing from TCRdb's copy, which holds only in-frame ones; the method was immunoSEQ multiplex PCR. This table has approximately 150,000 clones, 80% to 95% appearing once. The material was peripheral blood, obtained on day 0 of AZD1222 vaccination. Receptors originate from an adult in good health.

The chain uses TRBV9 and TRBJ2-2; tentative D call: TRBD2 (6 bases). Trimming pared 1 base from V and 7 bases from J, leaving 17 bases between. The CDR3 is made up of 16 amino acids. CDR1 SGDLS and CDR2 YYNGEE come from the germline V gene. The CDR3 coding sequence is TGTGCCAGCAGCGTATCGACTAGTGTATACAACGGGGAGCTGTTTTTT. It encodes CASSVSTSVYNGELFF.

In DNA form, the CDR3 reads TGTGCCACCAGTGATGGAAGCAATCAGCCCCAGCATTTT. It codes for CATSDGSNQPQHF. This chain links TRBV24-1 with TRBJ1-5; D remains unclear. The V end was cut by 3 bases, the J end by 1 base, with 3 bases between. Per germline, CDR1 KGHDR and CDR2 SFDVKD. The CDR3 loop spans 13 amino acids.

The chain recombines TRBV21-1 with TRBJ1-4. TRBV21-1 is listed as a pseudogene. CDR3 length equals 15 residues. CDR3 residues: CASPRGGALNEKLFF. CDR3 bases: TGTGCCAGCCCCCGGGGGGGGGCCCTAAACGAAAAACTGTTTTTT.

This clone was picked up one time. The V call is TRBV27, the J call TRBJ2-2; 10 positions agree with TRBD1. The CDR3 is 15 residues long. V lost 5 bases to trimming and J lost 4 bases; unmatched junction nucleotides: 4. The germline gives CDR1 MNHEY, CDR2 SMNVEV (reference sequence). CDR3 amino acids: CASSEGQGTTGELFF. As DNA, the CDR3 is TGTGCCAGCAGTGAGGGACAGGGGACCACCGGGGAGCTGTTTTTT.

The chain joins TRBV29-1 to TRBJ2-1; D is perhaps TRBD1 (8 bases). The V and J ends lost 5 bases and 3 bases respectively, with 14 bases between them. The germline V gene encodes CDR1 SQVTM and CDR2 ANQGSEA. The length of the CDR3 is 14 residues. The CDR3 sequence: CSVKTGGGYNEQFF. The CDR3 region has the DNA TGCAGCGTTAAAACAGGGGGGGGCTACAATGAGCAGTTCTTC.

This clone was found once. The rearrangement links TRBV7-9 to TRBJ2-5, with D perhaps TRBD1 or TRBD2 (6 bases each). The CDR3 extends over 16 amino acids. From germline, CDR1 is SEHNR and CDR2 FQNEAQ (reference sequence). The ends were cut back, 2 bases at V and 1 base at J, with 14 bases in the middle. The chain's CDR3 is CASSLRGGGRQETQYF. DNA for the CDR3: TGTGCCAGCAGCTTAAGAGGAGGGGGTCGCCAAGAGACCCAGTACTTC.

J is TRBJ2-1 and V is TRBV2; D is possibly TRBD2 (7 bases). The CDR3 length is 15 residues. Trimming removed 6 bases from V and 5 bases from J, with 17 bases in between. Looked up from germline, CDR1 is SNHLY and CDR2 is FYNNEI. CDR3 DNA: TGTGCCAGCAGACAGGCGGGGGCCCCCAACAATGAGCAGTTCTTC. Translated, it gives CASRQAGAPNNEQFF. The full variable domain, its missing parts supplied by reference TRBV2 and TRBJ2-1, is EPEVTQTPSHQVTQMGQEVILRCVPISNHLYFYWYRQILGQKVEFLVSFYNNEISEKSEIFDDQFSVERPDGSNFTLKIRSTKLEDSAMYFCASRQAGAPNNEQFFGPGTRLTVL.

The chain joins TRBV3-1 (or the pseudogene TRBV3-2) to TRBJ2-3; D uncertain. Deletions cut 0 bases from V and 5 bases from J, with 9 bases between. This CDR3 spans 14 amino acids. Germline V gene sequence: CDR1 LGHDT, CDR2 YNNKEL (reference sequence). CDR3: CASSQDGAGDTQYF. The DNA for the CDR3 is TGTGCCAGCAGCCAAGATGGCGCTGGAGATACGCAGTATTTT.

The V call is TRBV5-1, the J call TRBJ2-1, with 9 bases lining up with TRBD2. Per germline, CDR1 SGHRS and CDR2 YFSETQ. The trim removed 2 bases at V and 9 bases at J, leaving 9 bases unmatched. The CDR3 spans 15 residues. CDR3 loop: CASSLAVAGEGEQFF. CDR3 DNA sequence: TGCGCCAGCAGCTTAGCGGTAGCGGGAGAAGGTGAGCAGTTCTTC.

The gene calls are TRBV10-1 and TRBJ2-3; 14 bases are a match to TRBD2. The CDR3 contains 14 residues. Looked up from germline, CDR1 is WNHNN and CDR2 is SYGVQD (reference sequence). The V and J ends lost 4 bases and 6 bases, in that order; junction bases with no gene match: 0. The CDR3 protein is CASSGTSGRDTQYF. Written as DNA, the CDR3 is TGCGCCAGCAGTGGGACTAGCGGGAGGGATACGCAGTATTTT.

V and J are TRBV27 and TRBJ2-7; D is possibly TRBD1 (7 bases). The germline V and J ends were trimmed by 5 bases and 5 bases, with 19 bases remaining between them. The germline CDR1 and CDR2 sequences are MNHEY and SMNVEV (reference sequence). The CDR3 is made up of 15 amino acids. DNA of the CDR3: TGTGCCAGCAGTAGCAGACAGGGAGGTAGGAACGAGCAGTACTTC. Protein sequence: CASSSRQGGRNEQYF.

This rearrangement joins TRBV2 to TRBJ1-6; D is undetermined. The CDR3 sequence is 12 residues long. Per the germline V gene, CDR1 is SNHLY and CDR2 is FYNNEI. The ends were cut back, 7 bases at V and 7 bases at J, with 8 bases in the middle. The CDR3 sequence is CASMYENSPLHF. The CDR3, as DNA: TGTGCCAGCATGTACGAAAATTCACCCCTCCACTTT. Combining the CDR3 with reference TRBV2 and TRBJ1-6 gives the whole variable domain EPEVTQTPSHQVTQMGQEVILRCVPISNHLYFYWYRQILGQKVEFLVSFYNNEISEKSEIFDDQFSVERPDGSNFTLKIRSTKLEDSAMYFCASMYENSPLHFGNGTRLTVT.

The J gene is TRBJ1-4, the V gene TRBV13; TRBD1 might be the D (6 bases). Germline-derived CDR1 and CDR2 are PRHDT and FYEKMQ (reference sequence). Trimming took off 3 bases at V and 0 bases at J, with 14 bases between the two ends. The CDR3 has 17 residues. CDR3 DNA sequence: TGTGCCAGCAGCTTGGGACGGGGGGCGACAACTAATGAAAAACTGTTTTTT. Residues: CASSLGRGATTNEKLFF.

This chain connects TRBV4-3 to TRBJ2-5; 10 positions match TRBD2. This CDR3 is built from 15 residues. The trim removed 4 bases at V and 4 bases at J, leaving 6 bases unmatched. Germline loops: CDR1 LGHNA, CDR2 YSLEER. CDR3 sequence (DNA): TGCGCCAGCAGCCCCCGAGTAGCGGGAGGAGAGACCCAGTACTTC. Amino acids: CASSPRVAGGETQYF.

V and J are TRBV19 and TRBJ2-7; no definite D call. V lost 4 bases and J 1 base, leaving 8 bases between the germline ends. The CDR3 has 13 amino acids. The germline V gene encodes CDR1 LNHDA and CDR2 SQIVND (reference sequence). CDR3 protein: CASSTQGSYEQYF. CDR3 DNA: TGTGCCAGTAGTACCCAAGGGTCCTACGAGCAGTACTTC.

The chain is built from TRBV7-9 and TRBJ2-1, with 7 bases matching TRBD2. The CDR3 consists of 16 residues. V was clipped by 4 bases and J by 3 bases; unmatched bases: 9. Per germline, CDR1 SEHNR and CDR2 FQNEAQ (reference sequence). The CDR3, as DNA: TGTGCCAGCAGCTCCCCCGGGGGGTGGGGCTACAATGAGCAGTTCTTC. Its protein is CASSSPGGWGYNEQFF.

This chain links TRBV2 with TRBJ2-1; D may be TRBD1 (6 bases). CDR1 is SNHLY and CDR2 is FYNNEI in the germline V gene. The length of the CDR3 is 15 residues. Deletions cut 2 bases from V and 10 bases from J, with 18 bases between. The CDR3 DNA sequence: TGTGCCAGCAGTGAAAGAGCCAGGGGAGTTCGAGAGCAGTTCTTC. Encoded protein: CASSERARGVREQFF. Drawing the rest from reference TRBV2 and TRBJ2-1, the complete variable domain is EPEVTQTPSHQVTQMGQEVILRCVPISNHLYFYWYRQILGQKVEFLVSFYNNEISEKSEIFDDQFSVERPDGSNFTLKIRSTKLEDSAMYFCASSERARGVREQFFGPGTRLTVL.

The J gene is TRBJ2-3, the V gene TRBV4-2; D is undetermined. The germline gives CDR1 LGHNA, CDR2 YNFKEQ. Trimming stripped 5 bases from V and 1 base from J, with 10 bases between. The CDR3 runs to 14 residues. CDR3 coding DNA: TGTGCCAGCAGCGACGGGCATGGCACAGATACGCAGTATTTT. Residues: CASSDGHGTDTQYF.

The gene calls are TRBV2 and TRBJ1-3; D possibly corresponds to TRBD1 (5 bases). The CDR3 runs to 16 residues. V lost 1 base and J 4 bases, leaving 14 bases between the germline ends. The germline V gene has CDR1 SNHLY and CDR2 FYNNEI. CDR3: CASSEGVGGSGNTIYF. CDR3 nucleotides: TGTGCCAGCAGTGAAGGAGTGGGGGGTTCAGGAAACACCATATATTTT.

This chain connects TRBV5-4 to TRBJ1-2, with 9 bases matching TRBD1. Germline assignment: CDR1 SGHNT and CDR2 YYREEE (reference sequence). Trimming removed 9 bases from V and 7 bases from J; junction bases left unmatched: 19. The CDR3 covers 16 residues. The CDR3 DNA reads TGTGCCACCCAGAGCACAAGACAGGGGGAGATGCGTGGCTACACCTTC. Translating gives CATQSTRQGEMRGYTF.

This chain links TRBV4-3 with TRBJ1-6; D is uncertain. V was cut by 0 bases and J by 4 bases, with 16 bases left in between. Germline V gene sequence: CDR1 LGHNA, CDR2 YSLEER. CDR3 length: 18 residues. CDR3 coding DNA: TGCGCCAGCAGCCAAGATCGAGGTTCAAGATCGTATAATTCACCCCTCCACTTT. Its translation is CASSQDRGSRSYNSPLHF.

V and J are TRBV18 and TRBJ1-2; 9 bases fit TRBD1. Trimming at V came to 1 base and at J to 7 bases, leaving 4 bases not matched to a gene. Per germline, CDR1 KGHSH and CDR2 LQKENI. This CDR3 spans 14 amino acids. This chain's CDR3 is CASSPRDRVGGYTF. As DNA, the CDR3 is TGTGCCAGCTCACCACGGGACAGGGTGGGTGGCTACACCTTC. The variable domain in full, with the rest retrieved from reference TRBV18 and TRBJ1-2, is NAGVMQNPRHLVRRRGQEARLRCSPMKGHSHVYWYRQLPEEGLKFMVYLQKENIIDESGMPKERFSAEFPKEGPSILRIQQVVRGDSAAYFCASSPRDRVGGYTFGSGTRLTVV.